Following are 14 T cell receptor beta chains from one sample sequenced in a study of shared T cell receptors in the human thymus. TCRdb's table, derived via immunoSEQ multiplex PCR, lists solely in-frame clones and lacks some. Of 450,000 to 650,000 clones in the sample, more than 75% were seen once. The sample was also linked to a second study, of human thymus T cells.

Specimen: thymocytes. The receptors stem from a boy under two years old with a congenital heart defect.

This chain uses TRBV6-4 with TRBJ2-3; 7 bases align to TRBD2. Germline V gene lookup returns CDR1 MRHNA and CDR2 SNTAGT. Trimming took 6 bases from V and 1 from J; bases not matched to a gene: 4. The CDR3 sequence is 14 residues long. The CDR3 is CASSVGGGTDTQYF. The DNA of the CDR3 is TGTGCCAGCAGCGTGGGAGGGGGCACAGATACGCAGTATTTT.

This chain connects TRBV25-1 to TRBJ1-5, with D perhaps TRBD1 (5 bases). V lost 4 bases and J lost 0, with 13 bases in between. Germline V gene data show CDR1 as MGHDK and CDR2 as SYGVNS. The CDR3 is made up of 16 amino acids. The DNA for the CDR3 is TGTGCCAGCAGTGGCGGGGGGACTTATAGCAATCAGCCCCAGCATTTT. This translates into CASSGGGTYSNQPQHF.

The chain employs TRBV28 and TRBJ2-7; 9 positions match TRBD2. The CDR3 contains 15 residues. Germline V gene sequence: CDR1 MDHEN, CDR2 SYDVKM. Losses at the gene ends were 6 bases for V and 4 bases for J; bases not matched to a gene: 10. The CDR3 DNA follows: TGTGCCAGCAGGCTATATGCGGGAGGGATTTACGAGCAGTACTTC. Translation gives CASRLYAGGIYEQYF. Full variable domain (rest looked up from reference TRBV28 and TRBJ2-7): DVKVTQSSRYLVKRTGEKVFLECVQDMDHENMFWYRQDPGLGLRLIYFSYDVKMKEKGDIPEGYSVSREKKERFSLILESASTNQTSMYLCASRLYAGGIYEQYFGPGTRLTVT.

This clone has more than one count but fewer than ten. This chain links TRBV11-2 with TRBJ2-7, with 8 bases identical to TRBD1. This CDR3 is built from 16 residues. V dropped 5 bases and J dropped 3; count of bases not matched to a gene: 12. Looked up from germline, CDR1 is SGHAT and CDR2 is FQNNGV. CDR3 loop: CASSPPRQGAVYEQYF. DNA for the CDR3: TGTGCCAGCAGCCCCCCTCGGCAGGGGGCGGTCTACGAGCAGTACTTC.

A few counts support this clone. This chain joins TRBV29-1 and TRBJ2-4; TRBD2 matches 12 bases. The CDR3 consists of 16 residues. V trimming: 4 bases; J trimming: 2 bases; junction bases outside the gene matches: 6. Germline V gene sequence: CDR1 SQVTM, CDR2 ANQGSEA. The CDR3 region is CSVGILAGGTKNIQYF. In nucleotides, the CDR3 is TGCAGCGTTGGGATTCTAGCGGGAGGGACCAAAAACATTCAGTACTTC.

Comments on this clone: An end of the junction differs from the germline gene, which may be a read error. The chain links TRBV13 to TRBJ2-3, with 13 bases that match TRBD2. CDR3 length: 15 amino acids. Germline V gene data show CDR1 as PRHDT and CDR2 as FYEKMQ (reference sequence). Here the CDR3 DNA reads TGTGCCAGCAGCCTAGGACTAGCGGGAGCAGATACGCAGTATTTT. The encoded protein is CASSLGLAGADTQYF.

The chain has TRBV27 and TRBJ2-3; 16 bases are a match to TRBD2. The CDR3 has 16 amino acids. V dropped 7 bases and J dropped 6; count of bases not matched to a gene: 7. Germline-derived CDR1 and CDR2 are MNHEY and SMNVEV (reference sequence). The CDR3 protein is CASTGTSGRGVDTQYF. The CDR3 coding sequence is TGTGCCAGCACCGGGACTAGCGGGAGGGGGGTGGATACGCAGTATTTT.

V usage is TRBV28 and J usage is TRBJ2-1, with TRBD2 matching 13 bases. Trimming removed 0 bases from V and 5 bases from J; junction bases left unmatched: 19. Germline V gene lookup returns CDR1 MDHEN and CDR2 SYDVKM. The length of the CDR3 is 22 residues. CDR3 loop: CASSLCETSGRAGQNRDNEQFF. CDR3 in DNA: TGTGCCAGCAGTTTATGCGAAACTAGCGGGAGGGCGGGCCAAAACAGGGACAATGAGCAGTTCTTC.

The J gene is TRBJ2-1, the V gene TRBV27; 7 nucleotides agree with TRBD2. The CDR3 loop spans 16 amino acids. CDR1 and CDR2 (germline): MNHEY, SMNVEV (reference sequence). V gave up 4 bases and J gave up 0 bases; unmatched junction bases: 6. CDR3: CASSSNTGGSYNEQFF. Written as DNA, the CDR3 is TGTGCCAGCAGTTCCAATACGGGAGGCTCCTACAATGAGCAGTTCTTC.

The chain's CDR3 is CASSLEMAGGPGEQFF. The CDR3 DNA follows: TGTGCCAGCAGCTTAGAGATGGCGGGAGGCCCGGGTGAGCAGTTCTTC. This chain uses TRBV11-3 with TRBJ2-1; 8 nucleotides match TRBD2. Looked up from germline, CDR1 is SGHNT and CDR2 is YENEEA. Unmatched junction bases numbered 10, after V lost 0 bases and J lost 9 bases. The CDR3 contains 16 residues.

This clone has only a few counts. The chain uses TRBV28 and TRBJ1-2; D gene uncertain. The CDR3 spans 14 residues. The V end lost 3 bases, the J end lost 6 bases, and 14 bases lay between the germline ends. Germline-derived CDR1 and CDR2 are MDHEN and SYDVKM. CDR3 coding DNA: TGTGCCAGCAGTTTTGGCCGGTGGCGGGATGGCTACACCTTC. Protein sequence: CASSFGRWRDGYTF.

V gene TRBV10-1 combines with J gene TRBJ2-3; 7 bases map to TRBD1. Unmatched junction bases numbered 10, after V lost 10 bases and J lost 3 bases. The CDR3 runs 14 residues. Germline loops: CDR1 WNHNN, CDR2 SYGVQD (reference sequence). The chain's CDR3 is CANAQGFGTDTQYF. CDR3 DNA: TGCGCCAACGCACAGGGGTTTGGGACAGATACGCAGTATTTT.

This clone appeared a few times. The chain uses TRBV18 and TRBJ1-2; 8 bases map to TRBD1. Germline V gene lookup returns CDR1 KGHSH and CDR2 LQKENI. V shed 3 bases and J 6 bases; nucleotides not matched to a gene: 3. The CDR3 covers 13 residues. The CDR3 loop reads CASSPTDRDGYTF. CDR3 DNA: TGTGCCAGCTCACCGACGGACAGGGATGGCTACACCTTC.

The rearrangement joins TRBV30 to TRBJ2-5; D is unresolved. V was clipped by 0 bases and J by 2 bases, with 10 bases between them. Germline CDR1 reads GTSNPN; CDR2 reads SVGIG (reference sequence). The CDR3 spans 14 residues. The CDR3 DNA is TGTGCCTGGAGTGTACTGCGTGTTCAAGAGACCCAGTACTTC. Its protein is CAWSVLRVQETQYF.